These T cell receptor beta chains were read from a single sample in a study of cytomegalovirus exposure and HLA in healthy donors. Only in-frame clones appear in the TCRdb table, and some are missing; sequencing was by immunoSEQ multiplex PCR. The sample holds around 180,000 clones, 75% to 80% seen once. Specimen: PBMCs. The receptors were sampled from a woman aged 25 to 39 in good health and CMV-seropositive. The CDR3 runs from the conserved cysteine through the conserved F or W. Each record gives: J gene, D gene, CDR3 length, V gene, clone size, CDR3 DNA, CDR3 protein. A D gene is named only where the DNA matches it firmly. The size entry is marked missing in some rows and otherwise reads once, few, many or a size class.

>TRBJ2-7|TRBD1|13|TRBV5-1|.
TGCGCCAGCAGCTTCGGGACAGCTTACGAGCAGTACTTC
CASSFGTAYEQYF
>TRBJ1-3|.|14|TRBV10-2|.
TGCGCCAGCAGTGAGTTGTACTCTGGAAACACCATATATTTT
CASSELYSGNTIYF
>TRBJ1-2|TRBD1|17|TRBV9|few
TGTGCCAGCAGCCCCCAGCCCTCGGACAGGACGATTGATGGCTACACCTTC
CASSPQPSDRTIDGYTF
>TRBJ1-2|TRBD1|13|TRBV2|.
TGTGCCAGCAGAAATACAGGGGGCTATGGCTACACCTTC
CASRNTGGYGYTF
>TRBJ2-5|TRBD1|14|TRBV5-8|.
TGTGCCAGCAGCAACCCCGACAGGGTTGGGACCCAGTACTTC
CASSNPDRVGTQYF
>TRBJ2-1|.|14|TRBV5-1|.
TGCGCCAGCAGCTTGAGACAGGAATACAATGAGCAGTTCTTC
CASSLRQEYNEQFF
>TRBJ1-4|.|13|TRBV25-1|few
TGTGCCAGCCTCGACAGGACAAATGAAAAACTGTTTTTT
CASLDRTNEKLFF
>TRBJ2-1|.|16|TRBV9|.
TGTGCCAGCAGCTTCCCGACTGGCAGCTCCTACAATGAGCAGTTCTTC
CASSFPTGSSYNEQFF
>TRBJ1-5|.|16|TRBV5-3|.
TGTGCCAGAAAAAATTCCCCTTTAACAGTCAATCAGCCCCAGCATTTT
CARKNSPLTVNQPQHF
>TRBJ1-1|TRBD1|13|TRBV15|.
TGTGCCACCAGCAGGGGACAGGGGGTCGAAGCTTTCTTT
CATSRGQGVEAFF
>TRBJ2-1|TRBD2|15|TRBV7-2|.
TGTGCCAGCAGCCTAGGGACTAGCGGGACAAATGAGCAGTTCTTC
CASSLGTSGTNEQFF
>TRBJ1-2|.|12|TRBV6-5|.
TGTGCCAGCAGTTTGGGCCCCTATGGCTACACCTTC
CASSLGPYGYTF
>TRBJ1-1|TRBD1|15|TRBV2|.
TGTGCCAGCACCTGGGACAGGACTATGAACACTGAAGCTTTCTTT
CASTWDRTMNTEAFF
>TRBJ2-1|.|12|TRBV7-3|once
TGTGCCAGCAGCTACGGGGGCAATGAGCAGTTCTTC
CASSYGGNEQFF
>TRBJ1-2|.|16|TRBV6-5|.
TGTGCCAGCAGTTCCAGATCGGGCGGGGGAGACTATGGCTACACCTTC
CASSSRSGGGDYGYTF
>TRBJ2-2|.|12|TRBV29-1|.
TGCGGTGGCGGGATGGCACCCGGGGAGCTGTTTTTT
CGGGMAPGELFF
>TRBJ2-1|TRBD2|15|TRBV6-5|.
TGTGCCAGCAGTTTGACTAGCGGGAAATACAATGAGCAGTTCTTC
CASSLTSGKYNEQFF
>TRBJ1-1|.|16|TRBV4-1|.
TGCGCCAGCAGCCAAAGAGGTTATTCAGGGATGGCTGAAGCTTTCTTT
CASSQRGYSGMAEAFF
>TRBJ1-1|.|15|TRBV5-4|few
TGTGCCAGCAGCACGATGAGGCCATTGAACACTGAAGCTTTCTTT
CASSTMRPLNTEAFF
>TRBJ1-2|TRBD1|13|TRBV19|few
TGTGCCAGTAGAAAACAGGGGGACTATGGCTACACCTTC
CASRKQGDYGYTF
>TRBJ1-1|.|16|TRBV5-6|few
TGTGCCAGCAGCTTGTATAGGTCGGGAGGAAACACTGAAGCTTTCTTT
CASSLYRSGGNTEAFF
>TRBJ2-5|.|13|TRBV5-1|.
TGCGCCAGCAGCTTGGGTATCCAAGAGACCCAGTACTTC
CASSLGIQETQYF
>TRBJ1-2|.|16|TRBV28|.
TGTGCCAGCAGCGCGAAGTGGGAGCCTGGGGTCGGAGGCTACACCTTC
CASSAKWEPGVGGYTF
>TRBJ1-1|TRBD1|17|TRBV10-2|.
TGCGCCAGCAGTGATCAGGGGGCCTTATCAATGAACACTGAAGCTTTCTTT
CASSDQGALSMNTEAFF
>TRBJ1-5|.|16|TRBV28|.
TGTGCCAGCATGCCGGGCGGGGAAAGTAGCAATCAGCCCCAGCATTTT
CASMPGGESSNQPQHF